The source of this T cell receptor beta chain is a study of PD-L1 blockade in urothelial cancer. Sequencing was performed with immunoSEQ multiplex PCR; in TCRdb, only in-frame clones are kept and a portion is missing. The data contain 31,000 or so clones, roughly nine tenths of them seen just once; the ten biggest clones take up approximately 8.1%. The time point is: peripheral blood 6 weeks after treatment start. V trimming: 0 bases; J trimming: 5 bases; junction bases outside the gene matches: 2. Germline values: CDR1 LNHNV, CDR2 YYDKDF (reference sequence). This CDR3 comprises 16 residues. The clonotype comes from a man aged 80 or over with urothelial cancer. The gene calls are TRBV15 and TRBJ2-5, with 14 bases lining up with TRBD2. This material consisted of PBMCs, taken around atezolizumab (anti-PD-L1) treatment. CDR3 nucleotides: TGTGCCACCAGCAGAGATGGGACTAGCGGGAGTGAGACCCAGTACTTC. This sequence encodes CATSRDGTSGSETQYF.